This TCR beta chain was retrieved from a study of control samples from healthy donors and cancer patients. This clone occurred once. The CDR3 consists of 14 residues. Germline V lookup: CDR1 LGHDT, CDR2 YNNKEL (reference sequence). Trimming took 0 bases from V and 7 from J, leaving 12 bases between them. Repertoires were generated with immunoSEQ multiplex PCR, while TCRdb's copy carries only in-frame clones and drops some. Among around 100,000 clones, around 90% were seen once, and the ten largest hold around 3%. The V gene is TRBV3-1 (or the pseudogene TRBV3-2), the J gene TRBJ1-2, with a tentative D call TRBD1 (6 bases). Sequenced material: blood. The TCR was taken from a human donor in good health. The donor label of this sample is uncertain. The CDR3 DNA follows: TGTGCCAGCAGCCAAGAAACAGGGAGTGGTGGCTACACCTTC. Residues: CASSQETGSGGYTF.